The sequence of this T cell receptor (beta chain) was determined in a study of human T cells and chemical hapten exposure. Whole-study context: Diagnoses of alopecia areata, totalis or universalis occurred in mostly female patients. The study, taken as a whole, reports: In comparison with controls, expanded TCRs gave rise to a significantly larger number of large CDR3 similarity clusters. Healthy individuals' immune responses may differ from those of donors, who had alopecia.

This clonotype was seen only a few times. Its specificity is not known. Original analysis: Between about 23,224 and 750,000 TCRs appeared in each sample, and the median stood at roughly 100,000. TCRdb itself ran the RACE reads through MiXCR, one entry per CDR3 protein. The V and J calls shown here were made by TCRdb, not taken from the authors' results. The sample lists 360,000 or so distinct CDR3 sequences; about 6.9% were seen once. Time point reported: patch test 2, 6 weeks after DPC sensitization. Treatment meaning: therapeutic diphenylcyclopropenone sensitization with weekly scalp DPC. The CDR3 is 15 amino acids. With V trimmed by 9 bases and J by 4 bases, 7 bases remained unmatched.

The specimen was whole blood, collected in connection with sensitization to the hapten diphenylcyclopropenone (DPC). The chain recombines TRBV12-3 or TRBV12-4 with TRBJ2-6, with TRBD1 matching over 9 bases. This receptor was identified in a woman between 18 and 29 years old with alopecia areata. Some clones in this sample may be carry-over from other donors' samples. The CDR3: CASLGTGTGANVLTF. The CDR3 DNA reads TGTGCCAGTCTCGGGACAGGGACGGGGGCCAACGTCCTGACTTTC.